This T cell receptor beta chain was sequenced in a study of neurological immune-mediated disorders (dated by TCRdb to the late 2010s). Study-wide context: Of the approximately 35 multiple sclerosis patients, about 30 had relapsing-remitting MS and 3 had secondary progressive MS. The study compared peripheral blood TCR-beta repertoires of HTLV-I-associated myelopathy (HAM/TSP) patients, multiple sclerosis patients and healthy controls using UMI-based sequencing. The 95 to 110 TCR-beta libraries covered PBMC samples along with longitudinal samples, technical triplicates, and paired sorted CD4+ and CD8+ T-cell subsets. The cohort comprised 60 to 75 subjects: around 15 HAM/TSP patients, around 35 multiple sclerosis patients and 20 healthy controls. Paper-wide results and their limitations: In a phylogenetic analysis, the repertoires of 18 out of 34 MS patients fell into a single cluster of related CDR3 sequences, pointing to a possible signature at the repertoire level. TCR clonal expansion was greatest in HAM/TSP patients and smallest in MS patients, who ranked below even healthy controls. No clinical or MRI features were associated with the MS cluster, and the authors said that larger cohorts are needed. No identical CDR3 amino acid sequences were shared among expanded clones across subjects, suggesting private TCR-beta repertoires in all groups.

There are many counts of this clonotype. The antigen this receptor binds is unknown. No per-base quality is available; no much larger clone lies one base away. Libraries from unsorted PBMCs were made from 2 million PBMCs kept in RNAlater at -80 degrees C until RNA extraction. The multiple sclerosis patients were enrolled in a US clinical protocol that evaluated disease progression with magnetic resonance imaging. Peripheral blood was subjected to Ficoll-Hypaque density gradient centrifugation to isolate PBMCs, which were then cryopreserved in liquid nitrogen. From a lookup of the germline V gene, CDR1 and CDR2 are SGHTA and FQGNSA. Trimming at the junction amounts to 2 bases on V and 5 bases on J, and the germline ends lie 13 bases apart. The CDR3 contains 14 residues, cysteine and phenylalanine counted. Just the 42-base CDR3 DNA is kept, in frame starting at base 1. To synthesize cDNA, template-switch 5'RACE was performed with a primer carrying a 10-nucleotide random unique molecular identifier so that each TCR transcript was tagged. Each sequencing run produced over 160 million TCR-beta sequences covering 15-18 subjects. The RNeasy kit was used to extract total RNA. TCR-beta VDJ regions were amplified with primers for the TCR constant region and the 5'RACE anchor, using the KAPA Real-time Library Amplification kit. Sample indexes and Illumina adaptors were added in a first PCR, and a second PCR then increased library yield. After purification with Ampure beads, the TCR product of roughly 650 bp was size-selected on a 2% E-gel SizeSelection system. Before pooling, libraries had their quality checked on a Bioanalyzer, their concentration measured with Qubit, and their quantity determined with the Kapa Library Quantification kit. An Illumina HiSeq 2500 sequenced the libraries paired-end 2 x 150 bp. To increase sequence diversity, roughly 24-32% phiX was spiked into each library pool. The published analysis was carried out like this. The UMI-based MiGEC pipeline processed quality-filtered reads and removed over 80% of raw TCR sequences during error correction. VDJ genes were aligned to IMGT germline references, and clonotypes were defined by unique CDR3 amino acid sequence plus V-J genes. Clonal expansion, Shannon diversity and CDR3 relatedness (CalcPairwiseDistances, ClusterSamples) were evaluated with VDJtools, and phylogenetic trees were built with CLCbio workbench. Using coefficient-of-variation modelling across technical triplicates, the study counted a clone as expanded if it had at least 8 unique UMIs. Clones were called with MiXCR by TCRdb after fastp trimmed the public reads at Q25, and only in-frame beta chains were retained. Entries are consolidated by CDR3 protein sequence, retaining the most common genes and DNA. The V and J calls, along with clone size, are taken from TCRdb and not from the paper's own processing. In all, the sample holds almost 85,000 distinct CDR3 sequences, and approximately 2.4% of those were seen once. Roughly 1.2% of the sample is in the top ten clones.

The sequence was obtained from a woman aged 25 to 39 with multiple sclerosis. This receptor chain uses TRBV7-2 and TRBJ2-7, with the D gene uncertain. The sequencing input was PBMCs. In nucleotides, the sequence is TGTGCCAGCAGCTTAAGGGCAGCAAGGCACGAGCAGTACTTC. It translates as CASSLRAARHEQYF.